A selection of T cell receptor beta chains follows, all from one sample in a study of blood T cell repertoires in COVID-19. Method: immunoSEQ multiplex PCR; TCRdb's copy keeps in-frame clones and lacks some. The repertoire holds about 47,000 clones, under 85% seen once, with just over 8.5% in the top ten. Material: peripheral blood. The source of these receptors is a man aged 55 to 70 with acute or convalescent COVID-19. The CDR3 runs from the conserved cysteine through the conserved F or W. The D gene is left open where the match is weak. Not all rows give a size; the values are once, few, many and, for expanded clones, a class.

TRBV5-1,-,TRBJ1-5,-,CASSEGVSNQPQHF,TGCGCCAGCAGCGAGGGGGTTAGCAATCAGCCCCAGCATTTT
TRBV10-3,-,TRBJ1-2,-,CAIMDRGAGYTF,TGTGCCATTATGGATCGTGGAGCCGGCTACACCTTC
TRBV3-1/TRBV3-2,once,TRBJ2-3,-,CASSQDLVTGRSDTQYF,TGTGCCAGCAGCCAAGATTTAGTAACAGGGCGTTCAGATACGCAGTATTTT
TRBV3-1/TRBV3-2,-,TRBJ1-3,-,CASSQDPTGGNTIYF,TGTGCCAGCAGCCAAGACCCGACAGGAGGAAACACCATATATTTT
TRBV5-6,-,TRBJ2-7,-,CASSSGTYYEQYF,TGTGCCAGCAGCTCCGGGACATACTACGAGCAGTACTTC
TRBV5-1,-,TRBJ2-5,TRBD2,CASSLAGTSGILQETPYF,TGCGCCAGCAGCTTAGCCGGGACTAGCGGGATACTCCAAGAGACCCCGTACTTC
TRBV12-5,-,TRBJ1-1,-,CASGLGPIANTEAFF,TGTGCTAGTGGCCTTGGCCCGATCGCTAACACTGAAGCTTTCTTT
TRBV29-1,-,TRBJ1-3,-,CSAGGEGFSGNTIYF,TGCAGCGCCGGGGGGGAGGGCTTCTCTGGAAACACCATATATTTT
TRBV7-2,-,TRBJ1-4,-,CASSLGAGASEKLFF,TGTGCCAGCAGCTTAGGTGCAGGGGCCAGTGAAAAACTGTTTTTT
TRBV6-5,-,TRBJ1-3,TRBD1,CASSSQGSSGNTIYF,TGTGCCAGCAGTTCACAGGGGAGCTCTGGAAACACCATATATTTT
TRBV4-1,once,TRBJ1-3,-,CASSQDPIGQSGNTIYF,TGCGCCAGCAGCCAAGACCCCATCGGACAGAGTGGAAACACCATATATTTT
TRBV2,-,TRBJ1-1,-,CASTAVAEAFF,TGTGCCAGCACCGCAGTGGCTGAAGCTTTCTTT
TRBV3-1/TRBV3-2,-,TRBJ2-3,-,CASSRAGVLTDTQYF,TGTGCCAGCAGCCGAGCCGGGGTCCTCACAGATACGCAGTATTTT
TRBV2,-,TRBJ2-1,-,CASSEASDYYNEQFF,TGTGCCAGCAGTGAAGCCTCGGACTACTACAATGAGCAGTTCTTC
TRBV29-1,-,TRBJ1-5,TRBD1,CSVVQGGKSNQPQHF,TGCAGCGTGGTGCAGGGGGGAAAAAGCAATCAGCCCCAGCATTTT
TRBV6-5,-,TRBJ2-2,-,CASISGYTGELFF,TGTGCCAGCATTTCCGGTTACACCGGGGAGCTGTTTTTT
TRBV2,-,TRBJ1-5,-,CASRVSEGNQPQHF,TGTGCCAGCAGGGTCTCCGAGGGCAATCAGCCCCAGCATTTT
TRBV7-9,-,TRBJ2-1,-,CASSLVVGGRNEQFF,TGTGCCAGCAGCTTAGTGGTCGGGGGGCGCAATGAGCAGTTCTTC
TRBV25-1,-,TRBJ2-7,-,CASSGTTGFRSYEQYF,TGTGCCAGCAGTGGTACCACAGGGTTCAGGTCCTACGAGCAGTACTTC
TRBV7-9,-,TRBJ2-1,-,CASSKDTGSYNEQFF,TGTGCCAGCAGCAAGGACACCGGCTCCTACAATGAGCAGTTCTTC
TRBV6-5,-,TRBJ1-5,TRBD1,CASSLSWTGGDQPQHF,TGTGCCAGCAGTTTGTCTTGGACAGGGGGCGATCAGCCCCAGCATTTT
TRBV6-1,-,TRBJ2-2,-,CASSDAGKGHTGELFF,TGTGCCAGCAGTGACGCAGGGAAGGGCCACACCGGGGAGCTGTTTTTT